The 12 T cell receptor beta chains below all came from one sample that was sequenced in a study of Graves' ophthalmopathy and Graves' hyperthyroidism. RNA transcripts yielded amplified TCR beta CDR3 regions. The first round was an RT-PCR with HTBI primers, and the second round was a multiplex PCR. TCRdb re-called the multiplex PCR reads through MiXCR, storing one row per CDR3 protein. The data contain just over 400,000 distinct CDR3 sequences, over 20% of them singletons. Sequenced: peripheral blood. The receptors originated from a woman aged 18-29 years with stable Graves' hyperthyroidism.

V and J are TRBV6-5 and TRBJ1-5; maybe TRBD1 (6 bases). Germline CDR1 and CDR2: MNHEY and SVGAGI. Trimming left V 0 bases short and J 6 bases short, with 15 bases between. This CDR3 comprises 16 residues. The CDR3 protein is CASSYSNSEGVQPQHF. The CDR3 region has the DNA TGTGCCAGCAGTTACTCGAATTCGGAGGGGGTTCAGCCCCAGCATTTT.

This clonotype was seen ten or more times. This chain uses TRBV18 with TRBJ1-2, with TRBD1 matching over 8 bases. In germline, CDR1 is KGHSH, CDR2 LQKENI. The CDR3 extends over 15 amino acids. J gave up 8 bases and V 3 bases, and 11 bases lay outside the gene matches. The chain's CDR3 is CASSPYDRGAQGYTF. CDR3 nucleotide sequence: TGTGCCAGCTCACCTTACGACAGGGGCGCACAAGGCTACACCTTC.

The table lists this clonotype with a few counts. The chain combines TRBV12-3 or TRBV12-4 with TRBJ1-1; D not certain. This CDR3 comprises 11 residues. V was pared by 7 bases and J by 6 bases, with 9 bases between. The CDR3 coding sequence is TGTGCCAGCAATCGTGGCTCTGAAGCTTTCTTT. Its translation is CASNRGSEAFF.

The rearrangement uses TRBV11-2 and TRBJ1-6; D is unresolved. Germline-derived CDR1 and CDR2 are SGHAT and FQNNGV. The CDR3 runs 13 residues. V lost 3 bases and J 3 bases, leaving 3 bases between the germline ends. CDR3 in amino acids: CASSFYYNSPLHF. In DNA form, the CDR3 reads TGTGCCAGCAGCTTCTACTATAATTCACCCCTCCACTTT. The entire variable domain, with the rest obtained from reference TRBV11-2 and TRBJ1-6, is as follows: EAGVAQSPRYKIIEKRQSVAFWCNPISGHATLYWYQQILGQGPKLLIQFQNNGVVDDSQLPKDRFSAERLKGVDSTLKIQPAKLEDSAVYLCASSFYYNSPLHFGNGTRLTVT.

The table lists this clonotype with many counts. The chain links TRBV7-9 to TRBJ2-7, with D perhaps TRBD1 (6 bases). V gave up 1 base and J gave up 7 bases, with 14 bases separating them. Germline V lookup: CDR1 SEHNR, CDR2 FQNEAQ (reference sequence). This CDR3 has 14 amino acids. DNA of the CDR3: TGTGCCAGCAGCTTAGAAACCACAGGGAAAGAGCAGTACTTC. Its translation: CASSLETTGKEQYF.

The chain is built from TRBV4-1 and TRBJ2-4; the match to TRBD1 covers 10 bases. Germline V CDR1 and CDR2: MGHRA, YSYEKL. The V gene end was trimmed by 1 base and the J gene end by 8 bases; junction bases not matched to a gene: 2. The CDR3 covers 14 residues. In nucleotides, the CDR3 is TGCGCCAGCAGCCAAGGACAGGGGGCTGACATTCAGTACTTC. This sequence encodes CASSQGQGADIQYF.

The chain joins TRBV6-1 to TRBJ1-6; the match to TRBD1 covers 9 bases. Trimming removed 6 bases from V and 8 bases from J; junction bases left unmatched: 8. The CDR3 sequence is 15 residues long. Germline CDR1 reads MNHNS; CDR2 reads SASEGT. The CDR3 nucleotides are TGTGCCAGCAGGGTACCGGGACAGGGTCATTCACCCCTCCACTTT. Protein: CASRVPGQGHSPLHF.

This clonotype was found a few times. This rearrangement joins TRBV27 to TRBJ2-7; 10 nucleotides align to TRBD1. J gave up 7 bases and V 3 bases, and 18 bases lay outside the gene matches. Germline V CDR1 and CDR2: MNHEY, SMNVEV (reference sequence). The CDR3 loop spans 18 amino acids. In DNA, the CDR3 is TGTGCCAGCAGTTTTGAAGCCCCGGGACAGGGGTTTCGTAGGGAGCAGTACTTC. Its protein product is CASSFEAPGQGFRREQYF.

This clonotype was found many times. CDR3 DNA: TGTGCCAGCAGTTCCCGGGGCTACCAAGAGACCCAGTACTTC. Its translation: CASSSRGYQETQYF. The J gene is TRBJ2-5, the V gene TRBV6-5, with D perhaps given as TRBD1 or TRBD2 (5 bases each). CDR1 is MNHEY, CDR2 SVGAGI, per germline. This CDR3 comprises 14 residues. V was cut by 4 bases and J by 0 bases, with 9 bases left in between.

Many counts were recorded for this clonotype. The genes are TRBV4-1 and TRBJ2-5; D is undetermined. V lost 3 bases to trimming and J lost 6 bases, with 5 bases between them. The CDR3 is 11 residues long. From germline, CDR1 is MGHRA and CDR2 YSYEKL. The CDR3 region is CASSHKKTQYF. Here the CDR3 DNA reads TGCGCCAGCAGCCATAAAAAGACCCAGTACTTC.

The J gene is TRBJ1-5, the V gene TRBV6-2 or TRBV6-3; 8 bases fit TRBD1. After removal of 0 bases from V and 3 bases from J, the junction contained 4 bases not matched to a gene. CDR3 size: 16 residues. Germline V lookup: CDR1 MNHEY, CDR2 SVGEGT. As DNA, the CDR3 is TGTGCCAGCAGTTACTCAGGCAGGGGGCACAATCAGCCCCAGCATTTT. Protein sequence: CASSYSGRGHNQPQHF.

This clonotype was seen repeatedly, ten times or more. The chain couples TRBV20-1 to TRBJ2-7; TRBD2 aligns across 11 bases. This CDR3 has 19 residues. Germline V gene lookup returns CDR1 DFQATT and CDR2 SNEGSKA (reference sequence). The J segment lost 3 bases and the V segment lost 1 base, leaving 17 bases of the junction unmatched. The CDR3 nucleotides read TGCAGTGCTAGAGGGCTAGCGGGAGGATGGGGTCTATCTTACTACGAGCAGTACTTC. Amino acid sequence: CSARGLAGGWGLSYYEQYF.